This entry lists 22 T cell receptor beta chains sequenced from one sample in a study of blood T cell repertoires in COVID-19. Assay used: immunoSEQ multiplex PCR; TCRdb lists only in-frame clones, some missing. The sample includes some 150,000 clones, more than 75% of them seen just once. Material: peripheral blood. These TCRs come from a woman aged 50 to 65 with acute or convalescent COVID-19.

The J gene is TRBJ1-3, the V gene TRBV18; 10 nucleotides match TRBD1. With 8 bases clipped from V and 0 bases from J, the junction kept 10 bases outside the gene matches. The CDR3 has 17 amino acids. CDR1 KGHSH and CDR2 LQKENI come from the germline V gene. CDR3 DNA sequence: TGTGCCAGCCACCGGGACAGGGGACTCTACTCTGGAAACACCATATATTTT. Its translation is CASHRDRGLYSGNTIYF.

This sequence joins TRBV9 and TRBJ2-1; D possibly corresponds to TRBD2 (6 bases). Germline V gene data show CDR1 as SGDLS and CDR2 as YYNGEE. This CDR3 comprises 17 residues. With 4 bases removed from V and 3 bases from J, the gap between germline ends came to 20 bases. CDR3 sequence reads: CASSIRDSHFGYNEQFF. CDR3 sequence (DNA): TGTGCCAGCAGCATACGGGACTCTCACTTCGGCTACAATGAGCAGTTCTTC.

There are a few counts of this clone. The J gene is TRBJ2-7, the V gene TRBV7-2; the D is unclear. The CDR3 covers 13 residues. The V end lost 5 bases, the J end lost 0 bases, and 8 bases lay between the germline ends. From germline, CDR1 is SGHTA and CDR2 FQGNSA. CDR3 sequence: CASSTKSSYEQYF. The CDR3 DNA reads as TGTGCCAGCAGCACTAAGAGCTCCTACGAGCAGTACTTC.

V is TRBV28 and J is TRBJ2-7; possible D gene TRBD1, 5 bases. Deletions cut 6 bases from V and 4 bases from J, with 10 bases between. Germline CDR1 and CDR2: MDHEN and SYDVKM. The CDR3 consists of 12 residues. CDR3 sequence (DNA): TGTGCCAGCAGGGACACAACTTACGAGCAGTACTTC. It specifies CASRDTTYEQYF.

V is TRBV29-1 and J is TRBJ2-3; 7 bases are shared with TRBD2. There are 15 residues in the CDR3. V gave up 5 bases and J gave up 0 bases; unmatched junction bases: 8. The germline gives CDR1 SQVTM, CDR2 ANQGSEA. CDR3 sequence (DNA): TGCAGCGTTAGTCGGGAGGCCACTAGCACAGATACGCAGTATTTT. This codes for CSVSREATSTDTQYF.

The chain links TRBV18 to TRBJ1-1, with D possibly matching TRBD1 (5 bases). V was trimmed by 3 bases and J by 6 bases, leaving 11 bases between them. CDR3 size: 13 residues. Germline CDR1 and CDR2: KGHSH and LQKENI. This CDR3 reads CASSPGHSSEAFF. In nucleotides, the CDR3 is TGTGCCAGCTCACCCGGACATAGTTCTGAAGCTTTCTTT. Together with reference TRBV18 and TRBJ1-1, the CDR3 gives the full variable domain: NAGVMQNPRHLVRRRGQEARLRCSPMKGHSHVYWYRQLPEEGLKFMVYLQKENIIDESGMPKERFSAEFPKEGPSILRIQQVVRGDSAAYFCASSPGHSSEAFFGQGTRLTVV.

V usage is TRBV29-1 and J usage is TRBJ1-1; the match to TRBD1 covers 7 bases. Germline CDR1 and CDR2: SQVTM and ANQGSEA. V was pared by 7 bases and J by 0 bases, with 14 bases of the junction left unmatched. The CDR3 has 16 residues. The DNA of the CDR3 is TGCAGCGCCTTAGACAGGGCATCGCGATTGAACACTGAAGCTTTCTTT. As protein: CSALDRASRLNTEAFF.

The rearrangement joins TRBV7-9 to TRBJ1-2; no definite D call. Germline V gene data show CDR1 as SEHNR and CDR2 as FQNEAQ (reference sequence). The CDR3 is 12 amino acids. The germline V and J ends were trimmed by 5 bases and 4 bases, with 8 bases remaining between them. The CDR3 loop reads CASSPDSYGYTF. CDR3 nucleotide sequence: TGTGCCAGCAGCCCGGACTCCTATGGCTACACCTTC.

CDR3 nucleotide sequence: TGTGCCAGCAGCGTAGCTCCGGGCGGGGGGAACACAGATACGCAGTATTTT. Translated, it gives CASSVAPGGGNTDTQYF. The chain recombines TRBV9 with TRBJ2-3, with TRBD2 matching over 8 bases. The V and J ends lost 0 bases and 2 bases, in that order; junction bases with no gene match: 8. CDR1 SGDLS and CDR2 YYNGEE come from the germline V gene. The CDR3 is made up of 17 amino acids. The entire variable domain, with the rest obtained from reference TRBV9 and TRBJ2-3, is as follows: DSGVTQTPKHLITATGQRVTLRCSPRSGDLSVYWYQQSLDQGLQFLIQYYNGEERAKGNILERFSAQQFPDLHSELNLSSLELGDSALYFCASSVAPGGGNTDTQYFGPGTRLTVL.

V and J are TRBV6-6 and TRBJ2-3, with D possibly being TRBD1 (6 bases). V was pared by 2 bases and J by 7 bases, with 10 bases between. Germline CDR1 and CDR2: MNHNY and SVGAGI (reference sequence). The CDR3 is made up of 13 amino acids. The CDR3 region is CASSYPGVNTQYF. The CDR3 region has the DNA TGTGCCAGCAGTTACCCAGGGGTGAATACGCAGTATTTT.

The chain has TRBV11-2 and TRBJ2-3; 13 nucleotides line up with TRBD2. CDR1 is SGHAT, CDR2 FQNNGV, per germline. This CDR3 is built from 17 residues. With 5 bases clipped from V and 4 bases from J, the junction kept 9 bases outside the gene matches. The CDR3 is CASSPYGLAGVADTQYF. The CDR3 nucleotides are TGTGCCAGCAGCCCATACGGACTAGCGGGGGTTGCAGATACGCAGTATTTT.

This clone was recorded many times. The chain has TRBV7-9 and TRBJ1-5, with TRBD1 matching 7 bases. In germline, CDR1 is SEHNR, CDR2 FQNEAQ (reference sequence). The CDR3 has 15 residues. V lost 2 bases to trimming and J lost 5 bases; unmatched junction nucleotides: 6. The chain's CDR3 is CASSLWTGGDQPQHF. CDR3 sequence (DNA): TGTGCCAGCAGCTTATGGACAGGTGGGGATCAGCCCCAGCATTTT. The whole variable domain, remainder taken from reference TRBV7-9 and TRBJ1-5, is DTGVSQNPRHKITKRGQNVTFRCDPISEHNRLYWYRQTLGQGPEFLTYFQNEAQLEKSRLLSDRFSAERPKGSFSTLEIQRTEQGDSAMYLCASSLWTGGDQPQHFGDGTRLSIL.

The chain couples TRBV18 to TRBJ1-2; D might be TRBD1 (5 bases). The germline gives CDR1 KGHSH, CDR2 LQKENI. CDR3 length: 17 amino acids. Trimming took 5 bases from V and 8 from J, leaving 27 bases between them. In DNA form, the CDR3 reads TGTGCCAGCTCATCAGCTTTCACCGGGACTCCCACTGCGGGCTACACCTTC. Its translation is CASSSAFTGTPTAGYTF.

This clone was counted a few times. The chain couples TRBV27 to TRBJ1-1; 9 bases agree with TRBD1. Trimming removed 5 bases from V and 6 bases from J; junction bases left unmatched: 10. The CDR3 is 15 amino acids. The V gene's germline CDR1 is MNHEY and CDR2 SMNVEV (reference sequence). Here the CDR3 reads CASSLGQGRHAEAFF. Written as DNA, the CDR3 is TGTGCCAGCAGTCTGGGACAGGGTAGGCACGCTGAAGCTTTCTTT.

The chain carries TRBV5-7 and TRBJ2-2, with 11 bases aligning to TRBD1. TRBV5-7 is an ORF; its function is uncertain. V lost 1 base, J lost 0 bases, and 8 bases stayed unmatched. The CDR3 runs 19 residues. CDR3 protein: CASSLRDRGSWSNTGELFF. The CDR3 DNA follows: TGTGCCAGCAGCTTGAGGGACAGGGGGAGTTGGTCGAACACCGGGGAGCTGTTTTTT.

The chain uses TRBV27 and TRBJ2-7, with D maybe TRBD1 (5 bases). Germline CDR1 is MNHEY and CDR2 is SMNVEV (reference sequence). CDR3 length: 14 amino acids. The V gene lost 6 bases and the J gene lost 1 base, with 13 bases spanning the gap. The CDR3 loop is CASRRMTASYEQYF. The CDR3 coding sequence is TGTGCCAGCAGGAGAATGACAGCGTCCTACGAGCAGTACTTC.

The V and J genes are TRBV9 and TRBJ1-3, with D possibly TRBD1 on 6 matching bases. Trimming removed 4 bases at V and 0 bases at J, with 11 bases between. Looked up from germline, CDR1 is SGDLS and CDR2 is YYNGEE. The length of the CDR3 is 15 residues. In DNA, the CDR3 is TGTGCCAGCAGCTCAGGGACAAACTCTGGAAACACCATATATTTT. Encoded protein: CASSSGTNSGNTIYF.

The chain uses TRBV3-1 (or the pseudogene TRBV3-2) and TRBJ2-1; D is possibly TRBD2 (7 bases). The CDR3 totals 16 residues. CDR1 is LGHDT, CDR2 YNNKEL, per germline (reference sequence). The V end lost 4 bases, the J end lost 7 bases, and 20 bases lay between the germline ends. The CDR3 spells CASSLGGGRIQNEQFF. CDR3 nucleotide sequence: TGTGCCAGCAGCCTAGGGGGGGGGAGGATACAGAATGAGCAGTTCTTC.

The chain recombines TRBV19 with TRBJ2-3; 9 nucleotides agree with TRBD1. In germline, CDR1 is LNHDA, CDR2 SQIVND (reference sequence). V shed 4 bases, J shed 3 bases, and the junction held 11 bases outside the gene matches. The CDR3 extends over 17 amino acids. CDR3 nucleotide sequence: TGTGCCAGTAGTACACCGGGACAGGGTTTGGGGACAGATACGCAGTATTTT. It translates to CASSTPGQGLGTDTQYF.

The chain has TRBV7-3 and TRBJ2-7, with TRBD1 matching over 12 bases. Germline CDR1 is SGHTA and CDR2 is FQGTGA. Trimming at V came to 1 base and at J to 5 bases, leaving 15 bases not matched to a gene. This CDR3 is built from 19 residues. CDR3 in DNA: TGTGCCAGCAGCTTAATAGGACATCCGGGACAGGGGGCGAAGCACGAGCAGTACTTC. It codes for CASSLIGHPGQGAKHEQYF.

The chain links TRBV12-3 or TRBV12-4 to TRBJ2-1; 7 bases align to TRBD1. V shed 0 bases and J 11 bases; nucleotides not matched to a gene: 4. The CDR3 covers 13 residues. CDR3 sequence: CASSLANRGQQFF. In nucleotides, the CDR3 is TGTGCCAGCAGTTTAGCAAACAGGGGCCAGCAGTTCTTC.

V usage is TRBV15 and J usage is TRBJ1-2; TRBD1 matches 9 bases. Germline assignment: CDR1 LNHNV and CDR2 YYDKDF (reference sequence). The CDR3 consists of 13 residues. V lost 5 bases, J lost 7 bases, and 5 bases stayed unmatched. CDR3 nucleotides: TGTGCCACCAGCGGACAGGGGAAGAGTGGCTACACCTTC. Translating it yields CATSGQGKSGYTF.